The 32 T cell receptor beta chains below come from one sample, sequenced in a study of long-term antiretroviral therapy in people with HIV. This was the immunoSEQ v3.0 assay at survey level. TCRdb's copy holds only in-frame clones and misses some; the assay was immunoSEQ multiplex PCR. This table holds approximately 17,000 clones, over 70% found once. Material: unsorted PBMCs, obtained less than 1.3 years before starting antiretroviral therapy. The receptors derive from a man under 40 with HIV.

V usage is TRBV7-8 and J usage is TRBJ2-2; 9 bases match TRBD1. CDR1 is SGHVS, CDR2 FQNEAQ, per germline. The CDR3 spans 13 residues. J was trimmed by 1 base and V by 11 bases; bases with no gene match: 2. The CDR3 here is CAGGQGNTGELFF. The CDR3, as DNA: TGTGCCGGGGGACAGGGGAACACCGGGGAGCTGTTTTTT.

This chain joins TRBV19 and TRBJ1-1; 8 nucleotides align to TRBD1. Per the germline V gene, CDR1 is LNHDA and CDR2 is SQIVND (reference sequence). The trim removed 8 bases at V and 5 bases at J, leaving 7 bases unmatched. The CDR3 length is 13 residues. The CDR3 DNA sequence: TGTGCCAGTGGTAACACAGGGGGAACTGAAGCTTTCTTT. The encoded protein is CASGNTGGTEAFF.

V gene TRBV4-3 combines with J gene TRBJ2-7, with 11 bases aligning to TRBD2. The V gene's germline CDR1 is LGHNA and CDR2 YSLEER. This CDR3 comprises 16 residues. J was trimmed by 4 bases and V by 1 base; bases with no gene match: 6. The CDR3 nucleotides are TGCGCCAGCAGCCAAGGAACTAGCGGGAGCTTTTACGAGCAGTACTTC. Protein product: CASSQGTSGSFYEQYF.

J is TRBJ2-3 and V is TRBV2; D unresolved. Germline V gene data show CDR1 as SNHLY and CDR2 as FYNNEI. This CDR3 comprises 14 residues. Trimming stripped 4 bases from V and 3 bases from J, with 11 bases between. The CDR3 protein is CASSANLGTDTQYF. As DNA, the CDR3 is TGTGCCAGCAGTGCAAACCTTGGTACAGATACGCAGTATTTT. The whole variable domain, remainder taken from reference TRBV2 and TRBJ2-3, is EPEVTQTPSHQVTQMGQEVILRCVPISNHLYFYWYRQILGQKVEFLVSFYNNEISEKSEIFDDQFSVERPDGSNFTLKIRSTKLEDSAMYFCASSANLGTDTQYFGPGTRLTVL.

DNA of the CDR3: TGTGCCAGCAGAAAGCAGGGCCAGGATAATGAAAAACTGTTTTTT. This translates into CASRKQGQDNEKLFF. The gene calls are TRBV28 and TRBJ1-4; TRBD1 is a possible D gene (5 bases). The CDR3 spans 15 residues. Trimming shortened V by 6 bases and J by 4 bases, and 15 bases separated the two germline ends. In germline, CDR1 is MDHEN, CDR2 SYDVKM.

The gene calls are TRBV7-9 and TRBJ2-1, with 11 nucleotides matching TRBD1. Germline lookup yields CDR1 SEHNR and CDR2 FQNEAQ (reference sequence). The length of the CDR3 is 18 residues. V lost 4 bases and J lost 2; bases outside the gene matches: 10. CDR3 amino acids: CASSYNQGQGVPYNEQFF. The CDR3 nucleotides read TGTGCCAGCAGCTACAATCAGGGACAGGGGGTCCCCTACAATGAGCAGTTCTTC. The variable domain in full, completed from reference TRBV7-9 and TRBJ2-1, reads DTGVSQNPRHKITKRGQNVTFRCDPISEHNRLYWYRQTLGQGPEFLTYFQNEAQLEKSRLLSDRFSAERPKGSFSTLEIQRTEQGDSAMYLCASSYNQGQGVPYNEQFFGPGTRLTVL.

This clone was seen just once. This chain joins TRBV4-2 and TRBJ1-5, with TRBD1 as a possible D gene (6 bases). CDR3 size: 17 residues. In germline, CDR1 is LGHNA, CDR2 YNFKEQ. The germline V and J ends were trimmed by 1 base and 1 base, with 14 bases remaining between them. The CDR3 loop is CASSQGGGPLSNQPQHF. The CDR3 region has the DNA TGTGCCAGCAGCCAAGGTGGGGGCCCCTTAAGCAATCAGCCCCAGCATTTT.

The chain carries TRBV19 and TRBJ2-2, with D uncertain. Germline V CDR1 and CDR2: LNHDA, SQIVND (reference sequence). The CDR3 runs to 14 residues. Trimming left V 2 bases short and J 6 bases short, with 10 bases between. The DNA for the CDR3 is TGTGCCAGTAGTATATCGAGTTCCGCCGGGGAGCTGTTTTTT. The encoded protein is CASSISSSAGELFF. The full variable domain, completed using reference TRBV19 and TRBJ2-2, is DGGITQSPKYLFRKEGQNVTLSCEQNLNHDAMYWYRQDPGQGLRLIYYSQIVNDFQKGDIAEGYSVSREKKESFPLTVTSAQKNPTAFYLCASSISSSAGELFFGEGSRLTVL.

This chain joins TRBV25-1 and TRBJ2-5; D may correspond to TRBD1 or TRBD2 (5 bases each). V was clipped by 4 bases and J by 0 bases, with 12 bases between them. CDR3 length: 15 amino acids. The V gene's germline CDR1 is MGHDK and CDR2 SYGVNS. CDR3 in amino acids: CASSVWGIHQETQYF. For the CDR3, the DNA is TGTGCCAGCAGTGTTTGGGGGATCCACCAAGAGACCCAGTACTTC.

This clone was seen just once. Sequence at one end of the junction differs from germline and may be a read error. The genes are TRBV7-7 and TRBJ2-3, with D possibly TRBD2 on 6 matching bases. The CDR3 length is 15 residues. The germline gives CDR1 SSHAT, CDR2 FNYEAQ (reference sequence). The CDR3 spells CASSFFSGDSDTQYF. The CDR3 nucleotides are TGTGCTAGCAGCTTTTTTTCGGGGGACTCAGATACGCAGTATTTT. The full variable domain, its missing parts supplied by reference TRBV7-7 and TRBJ2-3, is GAGVSQSPRYKVTKRGQDVTLRCDPISSHATLYWYQQALGQGPEFLTYFNYEAQPDKSGLPSDRFSAERPEGSISTLTIQRTEQRDSAMYRCASSFFSGDSDTQYFGPGTRLTVL.

This chain uses TRBV27 with TRBJ2-7; perhaps D is TRBD1 or TRBD2 (5 bases each). V was trimmed by 6 bases and J by 0 bases, leaving 15 bases between them. The CDR3 has 15 amino acids. Germline V lookup: CDR1 MNHEY, CDR2 SMNVEV (reference sequence). The CDR3 nucleotides read TGTGCCAGCAGCCCGGGACGGAAAAGCTCCTACGAGCAGTACTTC. Protein sequence: CASSPGRKSSYEQYF.

The gene calls are TRBV7-9 and TRBJ1-4, with TRBD1 identical over 7 bases. The junction had 6 bases not matched to a gene; V was cut back by 4 bases and J by 7 bases. CDR1 and CDR2 (germline): SEHNR, FQNEAQ (reference sequence). The length of the CDR3 is 14 residues. The DNA of the CDR3 is TGTGCCAGCAGCTCCCAGGGGGGTCCTGAAAAACTGTTTTTT. It codes for CASSSQGGPEKLFF.

The V and J genes are TRBV19 and TRBJ2-7; TRBD2 is a possible D gene (6 bases). CDR1 is LNHDA and CDR2 is SQIVND in the germline V gene (reference sequence). V lost 9 bases and J 5 bases, leaving 14 bases between the germline ends. The CDR3 sequence is 12 residues long. CDR3 amino acids: CASRGLIDEQYF. The CDR3 DNA follows: TGTGCCAGCCGGGGACTTATCGACGAGCAGTACTTC. The entire variable domain, with the rest obtained from reference TRBV19 and TRBJ2-7, is as follows: DGGITQSPKYLFRKEGQNVTLSCEQNLNHDAMYWYRQDPGQGLRLIYYSQIVNDFQKGDIAEGYSVSREKKESFPLTVTSAQKNPTAFYLCASRGLIDEQYFGPGTRLTVT.

The chain is built from TRBV5-1 and TRBJ2-1; 8 nucleotides agree with TRBD1. Germline lookup yields CDR1 SGHRS and CDR2 YFSETQ. The CDR3 is made up of 15 amino acids. Trimming took 4 bases from V and 4 from J; bases not matched to a gene: 7. The CDR3 bases are TGCGCCAGCAGCCCAGGGACAGGTACTTACAATGAGCAGTTCTTC. Translated, it gives CASSPGTGTYNEQFF.

Only a few counts were recorded for this clone. This chain uses TRBV5-4 with TRBJ1-5; D is possibly TRBD1 (6 bases). The CDR3 is 15 residues long. Trimming stripped 0 bases from V and 3 bases from J, with 10 bases between. Germline CDR1 reads SGHNT; CDR2 reads YYREEE (reference sequence). In DNA form, the CDR3 reads TGTGCCAGCAGCTTGGGAACAGGGAACAATCAGCCCCAGCATTTT. Protein sequence: CASSLGTGNNQPQHF.

This clone was recorded a few times. The chain links TRBV7-2 to TRBJ1-5; tentative D call: TRBD1 (5 bases). This CDR3 is built from 14 residues. The V and J ends lost 1 base and 3 bases respectively, with 7 bases between them. Germline CDR1 is SGHTA and CDR2 is FQGNSA. CDR3 coding DNA: TGTGCCAGCAGCTTAGTGGGGGACAATCAGCCCCAGCATTTT. Translated: CASSLVGDNQPQHF.

This chain links TRBV6-4 with TRBJ2-3; D is ambiguous. The CDR3 covers 13 residues. V shed 2 bases and J shed 4 bases, with 7 bases lying between them. The germline gives CDR1 MRHNA, CDR2 SNTAGT. This CDR3 reads CASSDVPSDTQYF. Here the CDR3 DNA reads TGTGCCAGCAGTGACGTGCCTTCAGATACGCAGTATTTT.

The chain combines TRBV28 with TRBJ1-4; D perhaps matches TRBD1 (5 bases). The germline V gene encodes CDR1 MDHEN and CDR2 SYDVKM. The CDR3 spans 13 residues. Between the trimmed V and J ends, which lost 10 bases and 7 bases, there was a span of 16 bases. Here the CDR3 DNA reads TGTGCCATCCGACACCCCCAGGGTGAAAAACTGTTTTTT. This gives the protein CAIRHPQGEKLFF.

The rearrangement uses TRBV5-1 and TRBJ2-5; maybe TRBD1 (6 bases). V lost 4 bases to trimming and J lost 5 bases, with 27 bases between them. Per germline, CDR1 SGHRS and CDR2 YFSETQ. The CDR3 has 18 residues. This CDR3 is CASSLSSVGGAGWETQYF. As DNA, the CDR3 is TGCGCCAGCAGCCTGTCCTCTGTTGGGGGCGCAGGTTGGGAGACCCAGTACTTC.

The V call is TRBV7-2, the J call TRBJ2-5; the match to TRBD2 covers 7 bases. The ends lost 3 bases at V and 5 bases at J; junction bases unmatched: 6. This CDR3 has 14 amino acids. The germline gives CDR1 SGHTA, CDR2 FQGNSA. CDR3 DNA sequence: TGTGCCAGCAGCTTGCGAGGACTAGTCGAGACCCAGTACTTC. This translates into CASSLRGLVETQYF.

The chain links TRBV6-6 to TRBJ1-1, with 10 bases lining up with TRBD1. Germline V CDR1 and CDR2: MNHNY, SVGAGI (reference sequence). CDR3 length equals 14 residues. After removal of 2 bases from V and 11 bases from J, the junction contained 8 bases not matched to a gene. CDR3 loop: CASSYTGQGERAFF. DNA for the CDR3: TGTGCCAGCAGTTACACAGGACAGGGGGAACGGGCTTTCTTT.

In its sample, this clone was seen a few times. V and J are TRBV14 and TRBJ2-7, with D perhaps being TRBD1 or TRBD2 (6 bases each). Germline loops: CDR1 SGHDN, CDR2 FVKESK. CDR3 length equals 14 residues. V was clipped by 3 bases and J by 6 bases, with 15 bases between them. This CDR3 is CASSQVQGGIEQYF. Written as DNA, the CDR3 is TGTGCCAGCAGCCAGGTACAGGGAGGTATCGAGCAGTACTTC.

The chain combines TRBV15 with TRBJ1-4; maybe TRBD1 (6 bases). The V gene's germline CDR1 is LNHNV and CDR2 YYDKDF (reference sequence). V was trimmed by 5 bases and J by 7 bases, leaving 11 bases between them. The CDR3 length is 13 residues. The CDR3 spells CATSDRDTEKLFF. In nucleotides, the CDR3 is TGTGCCACCAGCGACCGGGACACTGAAAAACTGTTTTTT. The entire variable domain, with the rest obtained from reference TRBV15 and TRBJ1-4, is as follows: DAMVIQNPRYQVTQFGKPVTLSCSQTLNHNVMYWYQQKSSQAPKLLFHYYDKDFNNEADTPDNFQSRRPNTSFCFLDIRSPGLGDTAMYLCATSDRDTEKLFFGSGTQLSVL.

The count of this clone is one. The rearrangement links TRBV5-1 to TRBJ2-3; TRBD2 might be the D (5 bases). With 7 bases removed from V and 5 bases from J, the gap between germline ends came to 17 bases. Germline-derived CDR1 and CDR2 are SGHRS and YFSETQ. This CDR3 has 14 amino acids. CDR3 in DNA: TGCGCCAGCCGATCGGGGTCGGTCGGAGATACGCAGTATTTT. It translates to CASRSGSVGDTQYF.

The chain links TRBV11-3 to TRBJ2-1, with no clear D. This CDR3 region has 13 residues. V was shortened by 0 bases and J by 4 bases, with 4 bases between the two germline ends. Germline V lookup: CDR1 SGHNT, CDR2 YENEEA. The CDR3 is CASSLENYNEQFF. In nucleotides, the CDR3 is TGTGCCAGCAGCTTAGAGAATTACAATGAGCAGTTCTTC.

This clone has more than one count but fewer than ten. The chain is built from TRBV30 and TRBJ1-2; D remains ambiguous. The ends were cut back, 7 bases at V and 8 bases at J, with 14 bases in the middle. This CDR3 is 11 amino acids long. Germline V gene lookup returns CDR1 GTSNPN and CDR2 SVGIG (reference sequence). The DNA for the CDR3 is TGTGCCTCGCCGTGGGCGACGGGCTACACCTTC. Residues: CASPWATGYTF.

V and J are TRBV4-3 and TRBJ2-7, with D maybe TRBD2 (7 bases). Germline V lookup: CDR1 LGHNA, CDR2 YSLEER. The CDR3 has 16 residues. Trimming took off 0 bases at V and 0 bases at J, with 12 bases between the two ends. CDR3: CASSQDRGGLSYEQYF. CDR3 coding DNA: TGCGCCAGCAGCCAAGATAGGGGGGGCCTCTCCTACGAGCAGTACTTC.

This clone was seen once. This chain connects TRBV5-1 to TRBJ2-7; 9 bases are a match to TRBD2. Germline V gene sequence: CDR1 SGHRS, CDR2 YFSETQ. The V and J ends lost 5 bases and 6 bases, in that order; junction bases with no gene match: 6. This CDR3 has 13 amino acids. The CDR3 region is CASSYSGGSEQYF. CDR3 DNA sequence: TGCGCCAGCAGTTATAGCGGGGGTAGCGAGCAGTACTTC.

This chain links TRBV5-3 with TRBJ1-2; D remains ambiguous. Being an ORF, TRBV5-3 has a function that is uncertain. Trimming pared 6 bases from V and 4 bases from J, leaving 7 bases between. This CDR3 region has 11 residues. For the CDR3, the DNA is TGTGCCAGAATATTCTCCTATGGCTACACCTTC. Amino acids: CARIFSYGYTF.

The rearrangement uses TRBV10-3 and TRBJ2-5, with 7 bases lining up with TRBD1. Germline V gene lookup returns CDR1 ENHRY and CDR2 SYGVKD. The junction had 8 bases not matched to a gene; V was cut back by 6 bases and J by 1 base. The CDR3 totals 15 residues. The CDR3 DNA reads TGTGCCATCAGCGGAACACGACAGGGCCAAGAGACCCAGTACTTC. This codes for CAISGTRQGQETQYF.

The CDR3, as DNA: TGTGCCATCAGGGACCCACAGGGTAGCACAGATACGCAGTATTTT. Protein: CAIRDPQGSTDTQYF. The chain carries TRBV10-3 and TRBJ2-3; D might be TRBD1 (6 bases). Germline CDR1 ENHRY, CDR2 SYGVKD. Trimming shortened V by 6 bases and J by 0 bases, and 13 bases separated the two germline ends. The CDR3 totals 15 residues.

The chain is built from TRBV27 and TRBJ2-3; perhaps TRBD2 as D (5 bases). Germline loops: CDR1 MNHEY, CDR2 SMNVEV (reference sequence). The CDR3 has 13 amino acids. V was trimmed by 2 bases and J by 4 bases, leaving 7 bases between them. Here the CDR3 DNA reads TGTGCCAGCAGTTTACGGCGGGCAGATACGCAGTATTTT. It is translated as CASSLRRADTQYF.